This passage covers 22 T cell receptor beta chains from one sample sequenced in a study of tumor and adjacent non-tumor tissue in lung cancer. The library came from three nested PCR rounds adapted from ARM-PCR protocols. TCRdb used MiXCR to reprocess the multiplex PCR reads, holding one entry per CDR3 protein. The data contain around 210,000 distinct CDR3 sequences, around 71% of them singletons. The template was RNA from unsorted bulk tissue. Specimen: lung tumor tissue. The receptors shown here come from a man aged 60 to 69 with non-small cell lung cancer.

This clonotype has at least ten counts. The chain has TRBV4-2 and TRBJ2-2, with TRBD2 matching 7 bases. CDR3 length: 15 amino acids. The V gene's germline CDR1 is LGHNA and CDR2 YNFKEQ. V trimming: 0 bases; J trimming: 4 bases; junction bases outside the gene matches: 2. CDR3 DNA sequence: TGTGCCAGCAGCCAAGACCAGCGGGGCACCGGGGAGCTGTTTTTT. Encoded protein: CASSQDQRGTGELFF.

On this clonotype: At one boundary the junction diverges from the germline segment, which might be a read error. V and J are TRBV20-1 and TRBJ2-1; tentative D call: TRBD2 (6 bases). The germline CDR1 and CDR2 sequences are DFQATT and SNEGSKA (reference sequence). The CDR3 runs 16 residues. The CDR3 protein is CTATDFGTGAYNEQFF. CDR3 DNA sequence: TGCACTGCTACAGATTTTGGGACTGGCGCTTACAATGAGCAGTTCTTC.

In regard to this clonotype: Its ends do not fully match the called genes, so a read error is possible. This chain joins TRBV12-3 or TRBV12-4 and TRBJ1-6; 8 bases line up with TRBD1. The CDR3 has 16 amino acids. The CDR3 loop is CASTLKSQGVGSLLHF. Here the CDR3 DNA reads TGTGCCAGCACCCTCAAGTCACAGGGGGTTGGCTCACTCCTCCACTTT.

Note on this clonotype: The missing conserved phenylalanine or tryptophan at the end of this CDR3 makes a read error likely. The rearrangement uses TRBV5-6 and TRBJ2-1; 7 nucleotides match TRBD2. The CDR3 has 17 residues. CDR1 and CDR2 (germline): SGHDT, YYEEEE. The trim removed 4 bases at V and 6 bases at J, leaving 16 bases unmatched. CDR3 amino acids: CASSPALGGRGGNEQFL. CDR3 nucleotides: TGTGCCAGCAGCCCCGCCTTGGGTGGGAGGGGAGGCAATGAGCAGTTCCTC.

For this clonotype: This clone may be a read error of a much larger clone one base away. The rearrangement links TRBV5-1 to TRBJ1-4, with no clear D. The ends were cut back, 0 bases at V and 5 bases at J, with 8 bases in the middle. Germline CDR1 reads SGHRS; CDR2 reads YFSETQ. The CDR3 has 14 amino acids. CDR3 region: CASSLDMGNEKLFF. The CDR3 region has the DNA TGCGCCAGCAGCTTGGACATGGGCAATGAAAAACTGTTTTTT.

About this clonotype itself: It may be a read error: a sequence one base away is much more abundant. As the CDR3 is not closed by the conserved phenylalanine or tryptophan, this likely results from a read error. The chain combines TRBV29-1 with TRBJ2-5, with D possibly called TRBD1 or TRBD2 (5 bases each). The CDR3 runs to 13 residues. V lost 6 bases to trimming and J lost 3 bases, with 14 bases between them. Germline V lookup: CDR1 SQVTM, CDR2 ANQGSEA. CDR3 amino acids: CSVARDGKETQYL. In nucleotides, the CDR3 is TGCAGCGTCGCCCGGGACGGTAAAGAGACCCAGTACTTA.

This clonotype was observed once. A much larger clone sits a single nucleotide away, making a read error possible. This chain links TRBV29-1 with TRBJ2-7; perhaps TRBD2 as D (5 bases). Trimming removed 8 bases from V and 4 bases from J, with 15 bases in between. There are 12 residues in the CDR3. In germline, CDR1 is SQVTM, CDR2 ANQGSEA. The CDR3 here is CSITPGTYEQYF. In nucleotides, the CDR3 is TGCAGCATTACCCCGGGAACTTACGAGCAGTACTTC.

The chain carries TRBV4-3 and TRBJ2-3; 7 bases agree with TRBD1. The germline V gene has CDR1 LGHNA and CDR2 YSLEER. After removal of 1 base from V and 2 bases from J, the junction contained 9 bases not matched to a gene. This CDR3 contains 17 residues. The chain's CDR3 is CASSQALQGPVTDTQYF. CDR3 in DNA: TGCGCCAGCAGCCAAGCCCTACAGGGGCCAGTCACAGATACGCAGTATTTT.

A note on this clonotype: The germline gene is not matched at one end of the junction; a read error may be the cause. The J gene is TRBJ2-1, the V gene TRBV20-1; 8 bases fit TRBD1. Per germline, CDR1 DFQATT and CDR2 SNEGSKA (reference sequence). The CDR3 covers 17 residues. CDR3 sequence reads: CSTSGRDRGGSYNEQFF. CDR3 bases: TGCAGTACTAGTGGTCGAGACAGGGGAGGATCCTACAATGAGCAGTTCTTC.

Notes on this clonotype: The germline gene is not matched at one end of the junction; a read error may be the cause. The CDR3 loop is CSAGDPGQGNYEQYF. In DNA, the CDR3 is TGCAGTGCTGGAGACCCGGGACAGGGGAATTACGAGCAGTACTTC. This chain joins TRBV20-1 and TRBJ2-7; TRBD1 agrees at 10 bases. CDR1 DFQATT and CDR2 SNEGSKA come from the germline V gene (reference sequence). The CDR3 has 15 amino acids.

On this clonotype: One end of the junction varies from germline; a read error may be responsible. This chain joins TRBV20-1 and TRBJ2-3; D is unresolved. CDR1 is DFQATT, CDR2 SNEGSKA, per germline (reference sequence). The CDR3 is 13 amino acids. CDR3 in DNA: TGCAGTGCTAGTAGGCTAGACACAGATACGCGGTATTTT. Translated, it gives CSASRLDTDTRYF.

Points on this clonotype: The junction and the germline gene differ at one end; a read error may be behind it. The rearrangement uses TRBV30 and TRBJ1-2; TRBD1 might be the D (5 bases). The germline V gene has CDR1 GTSNPN and CDR2 SVGIG (reference sequence). CDR3 size: 15 residues. The CDR3: CAWSVAGGSNYGYTF. CDR3 in DNA: TGTGCTTGGAGTGTAGCGGGGGGTTCTAACTATGGCTACACCTTC.

Of note for this clonotype: One junction end disagrees with the germline gene, perhaps due to a read error. The chain joins TRBV11-3 to TRBJ2-1; perhaps TRBD1 as D (5 bases). Germline CDR1 is SGHNT and CDR2 is YENEEA. This CDR3 has 15 residues. The CDR3 region is CVSCLYGAAFNEQFF. For the CDR3, the DNA is TGTGTCAGCTGCTTATATGGGGCGGCCTTCAATGAGCAGTTCTTC.

As concerns this clonotype: An end of the junction differs from the germline gene, which may be a read error. The chain combines TRBV6-2 or TRBV6-3 with TRBJ1-2, with D possibly matching TRBD1 (5 bases). CDR3 size: 15 residues. CDR1 and CDR2 from the germline V gene are MNHEY and SVGEGT. CDR3 amino acids: CTSILSTGRGEGFTF. CDR3 nucleotides: TGTACCAGCATTTTATCAACCGGGAGAGGGGAAGGCTTCACCTTC.

Regarding this clonotype: A junction boundary mismatches the germline segment, possibly from a read error. J is TRBJ2-5 and V is TRBV20-1, with D perhaps matching TRBD1 or TRBD2 (5 bases each). The CDR3 runs to 14 residues. Germline values: CDR1 DFQATT, CDR2 SNEGSKA (reference sequence). The CDR3 loop reads CSARVGGYQETQYF. Here the CDR3 DNA reads TGCAGTGCTAGGGTTGGGGGATACCAAGAGACCCAATACTTC.

Regarding this clonotype: The CDR3 carries no conserved terminal phenylalanine or tryptophan, so it likely arises from a read error. It is unclear where the CDR3 begins or ends on the DNA, so no DNA is shown, and the CDR3 is as TCRdb lists it. V gene TRBV11-2 combines with J gene TRBJ2-7; TRBD1, the table's D call, lacks a check against the DNA. Germline V gene lookup returns CDR1 SGHAT and CDR2 FQNNGV. The CDR3 sequence runs 13 residues, both termini included. The CDR3 sequence: CASSQGPGYEHYI.

The table lists this clonotype with a few counts. V gene TRBV6-2 or TRBV6-3 combines with J gene TRBJ1-1; tentatively, D is TRBD1 (5 bases). This CDR3 has 12 residues. Germline V lookup: CDR1 MNHEY, CDR2 SVGEGT. Trimming pared 6 bases from V and 6 bases from J, leaving 11 bases between. The CDR3 spells CASRETASEAFF. The CDR3 DNA sequence: TGTGCCAGCAGGGAGACAGCATCTGAAGCTTTCTTT.

On this clonotype: One end of the junction is discordant with germline, which a read error may explain. The chain couples TRBV20-1 to TRBJ1-1; 7 bases agree with TRBD1. Germline lookup yields CDR1 DFQATT and CDR2 SNEGSKA (reference sequence). CDR3 length: 13 residues. CDR3 sequence: CSARGQGGTETFF. The CDR3 nucleotides read TGCAGTGCTAGAGGGCAGGGGGGTACTGAAACTTTCTTT.

The chain uses TRBV24-1 and TRBJ1-2, with TRBD1 as a possible D gene (5 bases). Trimming stripped 4 bases from V and 1 base from J, with 12 bases between. The CDR3 is made up of 15 amino acids. Per germline, CDR1 KGHDR and CDR2 SFDVKD. CDR3 sequence reads: CATSEGRSNNYGYTF. CDR3 coding DNA: TGTGCCACCAGTGAGGGACGGAGTAATAACTATGGCTACACCTTC.

The sample holds one count of this clonotype. A read error may be the cause here, since a much bigger clone is one base away. The V and J genes are TRBV11-1 and TRBJ2-4; D is unresolved. Germline V lookup: CDR1 SGHAT, CDR2 FQDESV (reference sequence). This CDR3 is 13 amino acids long. CDR3 sequence: CANSTSPKNIQYF. CDR3 nucleotides: TGTGCCAACAGCACCAGCCCCAAAAACATTCAGTACTTC.

On this clonotype itself: Compared with germline, one end of the junction differs, possibly owing to a read error. The chain combines TRBV15 with TRBJ1-6; D ambiguous. This CDR3 is 17 amino acids long. The germline CDR1 and CDR2 sequences are LNHNV and YYDKDF (reference sequence). CDR3 bases: TGTGCCACCAGCAGAGATTCGGGTAGAAGGATTAATTCGCCCCTCCACTTT. Protein sequence: CATSRDSGRRINSPLHF.

This clonotype has a handful of counts. At one end, the junction sequence differs from germline, possibly due to a read error. V usage is TRBV6-1 and J usage is TRBJ1-6; 7 bases agree with TRBD1. The germline V gene has CDR1 MNHNS and CDR2 SASEGT. This CDR3 has 14 amino acids. The CDR3 DNA reads TGTACCAGCAGGACCCCGGGACAGAGCTCACCCCTCCACTTT. It translates to CTSRTPGQSSPLHF.